This TCR beta chain emerged from a study of T-cell memory formation after mild COVID-19. As concerns this clonotype: Its matching antigen is unknown.

The V end was cut by 5 bases, the J end by 4 bases, with 8 bases between. CDR1 SQVTM and CDR2 ANQGSEA come from the germline V gene. The CDR3 extends over 11 amino acids. TCRdb re-called the 5' RACE reads with MiXCR, one entry per CDR3 protein. The sample includes over 120,000 distinct CDR3 sequences, 15% to 20% of them seen just once. Study-level points and caveats: Clones that contracted from day 15 to 85 were balanced CD4/CD8, while later expanders leaned CD4+.

The sequencing input was PBMCs or a T cell subset sorted from them (not recorded which). The chain has TRBV29-1 and TRBJ1-1; no reliable D call. The TCR comes from an adult woman who had mild COVID-19 (a few samples of this study predate the infection). Cell type and time point are not known. The CDR3: CSVPTVTEAFF. The CDR3 DNA reads as TGCAGCGTTCCCACCGTCACTGAAGCTTTCTTT.